This TCR beta chain stems from a study of CD8 T cells in ankylosing spondylitis (dated by TCRdb to 2016 to 2017). As for the study more broadly: T cell receptor beta repertoires were profiled in healthy donors and ankylosing spondylitis patients so that disease-linked TCR variants could be found. The whole study cohort included over 85 healthy donors and 20 to 30 ankylosing spondylitis patients. Samples of peripheral blood were taken, and for ankylosing spondylitis patients, synovial fluid was collected as well. The paper as a whole reports these results and caveats: Blood from ankylosing spondylitis patients appeared to be characterized by a TCR beta motif made up of under ten highly homologous amino acid variants. The disease-linked clones showed a CD8+ phenotype and occurred at relatively low frequencies in peripheral blood. Significant enrichment of the disease-linked clones was reported in matched synovial fluid samples from ankylosing spondylitis patients. Some motif variants had previously been reported in the synovial fluid and blood of reactive arthritis patients, which suggests shared mechanisms of disease initiation.

Details on this clonotype: Its antigen has not been determined. A junction end diverges from the germline sequence, so it may reflect a read error.

The CDR3, cysteine through phenylalanine, is 14 amino acids long. Of all the DNA, just the CDR3 is kept, 42 bases in frame from base 1. CDR1 MNHEY and CDR2 SMNVEV were looked up in the germline V gene (reference sequence). Data came from an Illumina HiSeq 2500. TCR beta libraries were prepared by quantitative 5'-RACE with molecular barcodes. In the source study's methods: Disease-linked TCR variants were identified with a new computational method built on a probabilistic model of VDJ rearrangement. In TCRdb, the public reads were trimmed at Q25 with fastp and aligned with MiXCR, with productive beta chains retained. For every CDR3 protein sequence, its rows merge into one entry that carries the most common genes and DNA. The V and J calls were determined by TCRdb, not by the authors. This sample is represented by hundreds of thousands of distinct CDR3 sequences; roughly 12% of them were singletons. The ten biggest clones cover 0.51% of the sample.

Source material: blood, either unsorted or a sorted T cell fraction (not recorded which). Recombination connected TRBV27 to TRBJ1-2, with the D gene not clear enough to name. The TCR comes from a male donor with ankylosing spondylitis. The DNA sequence is TGTGCCAGCAGTTTGAAAGTGGCGGACTATGACTACACCTTC. The encoded protein is CASSLKVADYDYTF.